Listed below are T cell receptor beta chains from one sample, sequenced in a study of T cell responses to AZD1222 COVID-19 vaccine. Profiling relied on immunoSEQ multiplex PCR, and the TCRdb table lists in-frame clones only, not all of them. There are approximately 89,000 clones in the sample; around nine tenths occur only once, and less than 5.5% lies in the top ten. The sequencing used peripheral blood, collected on day 0 of MenACWY control vaccination. These receptors came from an adult in good health. The CDR3 runs from the conserved cysteine through the conserved F or W. The D gene is left open where the match is weak. Size tells how often a clone was seen (once, few, many) or the class of an expanded clone, and some rows leave it out.

length: 15; V: TRBV5-1; J: TRBJ1-5; size: NA; D: NA; CDR3: CASSEGGGTPQPQHF; DNA: TGCGCCAGCAGCGAGGGCGGGGGAACCCCTCAGCCCCAGCATTTT
length: 14; V: TRBV18; J: TRBJ1-2; size: NA; D: TRBD1; CDR3: CASSPTSGQFGYTF; DNA: TGTGCCAGCTCCCCGACGTCGGGACAGTTCGGCTACACCTTC
length: 13; V: TRBV28; J: TRBJ1-2; size: NA; D: NA; CDR3: CASNVGTNYGYTF; DNA: TGTGCCAGCAACGTGGGGACTAACTATGGCTACACCTTC
length: 17; V: TRBV4-3; J: TRBJ2-7; size: NA; D: NA; CDR3: CASSQGQPSPLPYEQYF; DNA: TGCGCCAGCAGCCAAGGTCAGCCTTCCCCGTTACCCTACGAGCAGTACTTC
length: 14; V: TRBV10-1; J: TRBJ2-2; size: NA; D: NA; CDR3: CASSEGRDTGELFF; DNA: TGCGCCAGCAGTGAAGGGCGAGATACCGGGGAGCTGTTTTTT
length: 16; V: TRBV4-3; J: TRBJ2-5; size: NA; D: NA; CDR3: CASSQVHSGPQETQYF; DNA: TGCGCCAGCAGCCAAGTGCACTCAGGACCCCAAGAGACCCAGTACTTC
length: 14; V: TRBV5-4; J: TRBJ2-7; size: NA; D: NA; CDR3: CASSFSGTSYEQYF; DNA: TGTGCCAGCAGCTTTTCGGGGACCTCCTACGAGCAGTACTTC
length: 15; V: TRBV7-9; J: TRBJ2-1; size: NA; D: TRBD2; CDR3: CASSLGASGRNEQFF; DNA: TGTGCCAGCAGCCTGGGGGCTAGCGGGAGGAATGAGCAGTTCTTC
length: 16; V: TRBV4-1; J: TRBJ1-1; size: NA; D: NA; CDR3: CASSPNLLGGNTEAFF; DNA: TGCGCCAGCAGCCCAAATCTCCTAGGGGGAAACACTGAAGCTTTCTTT
length: 11; V: TRBV5-4; J: TRBJ2-7; size: NA; D: NA; CDR3: CASSFGIEQYF; DNA: TGTGCCAGCAGCTTTGGGATCGAGCAGTACTTC
length: 13; V: TRBV20-1; J: TRBJ2-1; size: medium-sized; D: NA; CDR3: CSASVGGYNEQFF; DNA: TGCAGTGCTAGTGTAGGGGGCTACAATGAGCAGTTCTTC
length: 13; V: TRBV29-1; J: TRBJ1-1; size: once; D: NA; CDR3: CSVVLGDYTEAFF; DNA: TGCAGCGTTGTCCTGGGGGACTACACTGAAGCTTTCTTT
length: 15; V: TRBV6-1; J: TRBJ1-3; size: NA; D: NA; CDR3: CASSDRGVGGNTIYF; DNA: TGTGCCAGCAGTGACAGGGGAGTAGGAGGAAACACCATATATTTT
length: 15; V: TRBV11-2; J: TRBJ1-4; size: NA; D: NA; CDR3: CASSPTGATNEKLFF; DNA: TGTGCCAGCAGCCCTACCGGGGCAACTAATGAAAAACTGTTTTTT
length: 17; V: TRBV19; J: TRBJ2-7; size: NA; D: TRBD1; CDR3: CASSIGLTNRGRYEQYF; DNA: TGTGCCAGTAGTATAGGCCTGACGAACAGGGGCCGCTACGAGCAGTACTTC
length: 13; V: TRBV2; J: TRBJ1-1; size: NA; D: NA; CDR3: CASSARGNTEAFF; DNA: TGTGCCAGCAGTGCACGGGGGAACACTGAAGCTTTCTTT
length: 13; V: TRBV11-2; J: TRBJ2-1; size: once; D: TRBD2; CDR3: CASSLAGGDEQFF; DNA: TGTGCCAGCAGTTTAGCGGGAGGTGATGAGCAGTTCTTC
length: 14; V: TRBV27; J: TRBJ1-5; size: NA; D: NA; CDR3: CASSYTYSNQPQHF; DNA: TGTGCCAGCAGCTACACTTATAGCAATCAGCCCCAGCATTTT
length: 13; V: TRBV5-1; J: TRBJ1-1; size: NA; D: TRBD1; CDR3: CASRDRENTEAFF; DNA: TGCGCCAGCAGGGACAGGGAAAACACTGAAGCTTTCTTT
length: 17; V: TRBV6-1; J: TRBJ2-1; size: NA; D: TRBD2; CDR3: CASSDLVGTSQLNEQFF; DNA: TGTGCCAGCAGTGATTTGGTGGGGACTAGCCAACTCAATGAGCAGTTCTTC
length: 18; V: TRBV5-1; J: TRBJ2-3; size: NA; D: TRBD2; CDR3: CASSLGLRGLGSSDTQYF; DNA: TGCGCCAGCAGCTTGGGCCTACGGGGACTAGGTAGTTCAGATACGCAGTATTTT
length: 19; V: TRBV28; J: TRBJ1-1; size: few; D: NA; CDR3: CASSFAIRLGVLMNTEAFF; DNA: TGTGCCAGCAGTTTCGCCATTCGGCTCGGGGTCTTAATGAACACTGAAGCTTTCTTT
length: 19; V: TRBV5-1; J: TRBJ2-2; size: NA; D: TRBD2; CDR3: CASSSTGTSGSQYTGELFF; DNA: TGCGCCAGCAGCTCCACCGGGACTAGCGGGAGCCAGTACACCGGGGAGCTGTTTTTT